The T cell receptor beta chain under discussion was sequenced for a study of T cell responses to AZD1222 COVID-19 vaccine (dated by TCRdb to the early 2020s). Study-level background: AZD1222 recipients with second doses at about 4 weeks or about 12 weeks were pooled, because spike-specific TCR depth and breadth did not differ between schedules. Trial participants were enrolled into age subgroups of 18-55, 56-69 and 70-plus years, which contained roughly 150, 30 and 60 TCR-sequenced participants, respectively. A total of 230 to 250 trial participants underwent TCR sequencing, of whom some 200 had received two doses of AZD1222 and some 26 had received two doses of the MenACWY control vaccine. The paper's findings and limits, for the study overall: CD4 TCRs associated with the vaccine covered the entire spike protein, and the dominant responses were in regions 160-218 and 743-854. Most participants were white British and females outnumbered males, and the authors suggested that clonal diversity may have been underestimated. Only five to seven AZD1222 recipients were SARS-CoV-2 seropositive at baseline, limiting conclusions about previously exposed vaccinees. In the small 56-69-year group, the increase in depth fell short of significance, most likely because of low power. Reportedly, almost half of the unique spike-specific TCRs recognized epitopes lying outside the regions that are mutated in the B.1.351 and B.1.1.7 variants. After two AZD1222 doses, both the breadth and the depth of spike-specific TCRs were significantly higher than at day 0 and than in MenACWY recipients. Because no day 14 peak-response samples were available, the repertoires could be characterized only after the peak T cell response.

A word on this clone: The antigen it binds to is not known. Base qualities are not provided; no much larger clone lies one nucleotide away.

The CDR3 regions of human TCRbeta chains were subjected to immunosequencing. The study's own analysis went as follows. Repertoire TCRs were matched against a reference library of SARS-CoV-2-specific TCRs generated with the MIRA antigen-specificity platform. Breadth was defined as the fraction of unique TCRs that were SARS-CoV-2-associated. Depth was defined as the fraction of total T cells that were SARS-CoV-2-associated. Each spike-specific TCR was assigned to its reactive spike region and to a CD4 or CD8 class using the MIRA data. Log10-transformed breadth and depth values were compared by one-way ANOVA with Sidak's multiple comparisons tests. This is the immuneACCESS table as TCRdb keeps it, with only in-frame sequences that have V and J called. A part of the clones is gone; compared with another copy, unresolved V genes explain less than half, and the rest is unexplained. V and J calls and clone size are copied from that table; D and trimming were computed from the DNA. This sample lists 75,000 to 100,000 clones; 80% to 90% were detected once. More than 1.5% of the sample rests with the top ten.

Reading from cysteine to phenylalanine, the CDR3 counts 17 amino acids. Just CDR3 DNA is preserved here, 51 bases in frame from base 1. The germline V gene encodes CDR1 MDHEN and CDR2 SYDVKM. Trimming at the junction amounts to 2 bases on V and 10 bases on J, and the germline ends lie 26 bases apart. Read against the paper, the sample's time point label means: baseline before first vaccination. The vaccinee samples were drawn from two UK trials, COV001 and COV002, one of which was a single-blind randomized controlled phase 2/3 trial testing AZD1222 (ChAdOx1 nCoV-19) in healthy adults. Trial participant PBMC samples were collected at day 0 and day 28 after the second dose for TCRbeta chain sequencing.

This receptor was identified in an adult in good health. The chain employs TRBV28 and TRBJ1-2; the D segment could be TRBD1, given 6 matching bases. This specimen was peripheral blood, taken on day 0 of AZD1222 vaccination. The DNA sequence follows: TGTGCCAGCAGTTTAGGATCCCCGGGACACCATAGAGGCATCTACACCTTC. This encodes CASSLGSPGHHRGIYTF.